This TCR beta chain derives from a study of T cell changes during pregnancy in multiple sclerosis. From germline, CDR1 is SGHNT and CDR2 YYREEE (reference sequence). The CDR3 runs 16 residues. Trimming shortened V by 4 bases and J by 0 bases, and 13 bases separated the two germline ends. TCRdb keeps only in-frame clones here, not all; method: immunoSEQ multiplex PCR. The sample shows about 120,000 clones, roughly 90% of them seen only once. The V and J genes are TRBV5-4 and TRBJ2-2, with TRBD2 as a possible D gene (5 bases). Material: peripheral blood, obtained in the third trimester of pregnancy. This sequence was found in a female donor with multiple sclerosis, enrolled in a pregnancy study. The CDR3 nucleotides read TGTGCCAGCAGCCTACCCGGGGTCGCGAACACCGGGGAGCTGTTTTTT. It yields the protein CASSLPGVANTGELFF.